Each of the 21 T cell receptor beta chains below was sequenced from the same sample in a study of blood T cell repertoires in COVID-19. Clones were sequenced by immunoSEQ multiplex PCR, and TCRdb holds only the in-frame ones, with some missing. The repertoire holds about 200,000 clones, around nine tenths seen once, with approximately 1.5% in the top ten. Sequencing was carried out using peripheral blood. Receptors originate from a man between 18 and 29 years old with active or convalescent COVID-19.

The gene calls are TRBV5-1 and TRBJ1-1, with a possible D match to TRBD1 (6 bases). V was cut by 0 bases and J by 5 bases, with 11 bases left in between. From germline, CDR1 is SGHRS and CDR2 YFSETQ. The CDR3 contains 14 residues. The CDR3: CASSLEQGTTEAFF. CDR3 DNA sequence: TGCGCCAGCAGCTTGGAACAGGGTACTACTGAAGCTTTCTTT. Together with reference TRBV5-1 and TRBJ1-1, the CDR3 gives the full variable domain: KAGVTQTPRYLIKTRGQQVTLSCSPISGHRSVSWYQQTPGQGLQFLFEYFSETQRNKGNFPGRFSGRQFSNSRSEMNVSTLELGDSALYLCASSLEQGTTEAFFGQGTRLTVV.

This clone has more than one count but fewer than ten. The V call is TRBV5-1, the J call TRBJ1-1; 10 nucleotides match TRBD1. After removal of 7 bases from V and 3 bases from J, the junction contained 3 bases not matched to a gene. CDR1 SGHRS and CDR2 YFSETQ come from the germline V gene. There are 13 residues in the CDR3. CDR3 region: CASAGTGDTEAFF. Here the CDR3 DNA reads TGCGCCAGCGCCGGGACAGGGGACACTGAAGCTTTCTTT.

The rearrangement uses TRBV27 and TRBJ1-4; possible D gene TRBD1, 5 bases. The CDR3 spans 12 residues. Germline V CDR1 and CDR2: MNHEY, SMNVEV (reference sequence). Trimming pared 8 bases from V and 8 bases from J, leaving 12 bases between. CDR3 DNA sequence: TGTGCCAGCGGGGGGGTACGAGAAAAACTGTTTTTT. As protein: CASGGVREKLFF.

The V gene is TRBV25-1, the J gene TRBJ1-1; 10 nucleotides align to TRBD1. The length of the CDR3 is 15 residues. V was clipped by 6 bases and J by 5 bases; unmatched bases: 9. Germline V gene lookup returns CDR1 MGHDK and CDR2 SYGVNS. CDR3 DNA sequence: TGTGCCAGCAGCCGCGGGACAGGGGACCTTACTGAAGCTTTCTTT. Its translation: CASSRGTGDLTEAFF.

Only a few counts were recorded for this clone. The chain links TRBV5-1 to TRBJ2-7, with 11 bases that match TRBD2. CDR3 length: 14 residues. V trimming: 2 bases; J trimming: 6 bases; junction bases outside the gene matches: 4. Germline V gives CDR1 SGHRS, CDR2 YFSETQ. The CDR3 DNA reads TGCGCCAGCAGCTTAGGGACTAGCGGATCCGAGCAGTACTTC. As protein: CASSLGTSGSEQYF.

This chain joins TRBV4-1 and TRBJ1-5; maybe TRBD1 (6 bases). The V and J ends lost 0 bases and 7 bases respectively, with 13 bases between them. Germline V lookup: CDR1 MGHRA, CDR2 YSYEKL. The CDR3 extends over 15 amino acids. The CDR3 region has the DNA TGCGCCAGCAGCCAAGATCAGACCACAGGGCAGCCCCAGCATTTT. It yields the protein CASSQDQTTGQPQHF.

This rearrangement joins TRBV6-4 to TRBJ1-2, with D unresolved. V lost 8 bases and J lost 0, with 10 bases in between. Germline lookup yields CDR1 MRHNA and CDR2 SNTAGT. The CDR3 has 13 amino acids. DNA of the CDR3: TGTGCCAGCCAGCCCCGGGCTAACTATGGCTACACCTTC. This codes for CASQPRANYGYTF.

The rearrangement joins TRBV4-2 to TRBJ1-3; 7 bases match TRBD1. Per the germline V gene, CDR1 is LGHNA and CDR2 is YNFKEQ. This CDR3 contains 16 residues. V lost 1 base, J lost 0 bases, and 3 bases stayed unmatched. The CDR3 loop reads CASSQAQGGSGNTIYF. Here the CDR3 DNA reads TGTGCCAGCAGCCAAGCGCAGGGGGGCTCTGGAAACACCATATATTTT.

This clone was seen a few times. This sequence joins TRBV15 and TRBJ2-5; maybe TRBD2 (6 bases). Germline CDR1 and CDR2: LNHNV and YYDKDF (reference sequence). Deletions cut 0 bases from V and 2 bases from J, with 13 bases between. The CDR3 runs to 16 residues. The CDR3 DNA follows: TGTGCCACCAGCAGAGATCTCGGGAGTGGACAAGAGACCCAGTACTTC. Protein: CATSRDLGSGQETQYF.

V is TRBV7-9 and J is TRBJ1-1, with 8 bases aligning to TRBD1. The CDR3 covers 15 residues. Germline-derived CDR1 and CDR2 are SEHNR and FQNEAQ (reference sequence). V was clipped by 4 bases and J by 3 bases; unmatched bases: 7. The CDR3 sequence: CASSSPTGGHTEAFF. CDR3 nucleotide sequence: TGTGCCAGCAGCTCTCCTACAGGGGGGCACACTGAAGCTTTCTTT. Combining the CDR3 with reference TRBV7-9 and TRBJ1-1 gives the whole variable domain DTGVSQNPRHKITKRGQNVTFRCDPISEHNRLYWYRQTLGQGPEFLTYFQNEAQLEKSRLLSDRFSAERPKGSFSTLEIQRTEQGDSAMYLCASSSPTGGHTEAFFGQGTRLTVV.

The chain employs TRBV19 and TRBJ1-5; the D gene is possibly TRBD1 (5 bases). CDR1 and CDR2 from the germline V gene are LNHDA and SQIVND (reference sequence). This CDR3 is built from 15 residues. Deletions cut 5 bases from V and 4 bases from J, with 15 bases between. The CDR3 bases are TGTGCCAGTAGTCCCGACTCGGGGGGTAATCAGCCCCAGCATTTT. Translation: CASSPDSGGNQPQHF.

The chain's CDR3 is CATSDRLAGGGSSYNEQFF. The CDR3 DNA is TGTGCCACCAGTGACCGTCTAGCGGGGGGAGGAAGCTCCTACAATGAGCAGTTCTTC. The chain recombines TRBV24-1 with TRBJ2-1; 11 bases map to TRBD2. The CDR3 runs to 19 residues. Germline V CDR1 and CDR2: KGHDR, SFDVKD. Trimming removed 4 bases from V and 0 bases from J; junction bases left unmatched: 10.

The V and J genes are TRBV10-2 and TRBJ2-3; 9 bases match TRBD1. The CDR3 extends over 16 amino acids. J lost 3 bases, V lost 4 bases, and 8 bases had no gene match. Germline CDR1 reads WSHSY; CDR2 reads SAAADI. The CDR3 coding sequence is TGCGCCAGCAGTGTTACGGGACAGGGTATGACAGATACGCAGTATTTT. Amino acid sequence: CASSVTGQGMTDTQYF.

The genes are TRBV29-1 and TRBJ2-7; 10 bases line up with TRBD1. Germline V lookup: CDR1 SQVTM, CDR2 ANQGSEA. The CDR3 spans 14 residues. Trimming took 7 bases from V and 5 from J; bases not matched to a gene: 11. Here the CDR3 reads CSGLETGGLNEQYF. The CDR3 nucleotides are TGCAGCGGCCTCGAGACAGGGGGCTTAAACGAGCAGTACTTC.

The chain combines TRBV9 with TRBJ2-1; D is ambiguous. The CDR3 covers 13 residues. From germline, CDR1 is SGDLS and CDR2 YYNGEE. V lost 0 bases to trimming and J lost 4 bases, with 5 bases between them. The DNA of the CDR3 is TGTGCCAGCAGCGTAGCTTCGTACAATGAGCAGTTCTTC. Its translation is CASSVASYNEQFF.

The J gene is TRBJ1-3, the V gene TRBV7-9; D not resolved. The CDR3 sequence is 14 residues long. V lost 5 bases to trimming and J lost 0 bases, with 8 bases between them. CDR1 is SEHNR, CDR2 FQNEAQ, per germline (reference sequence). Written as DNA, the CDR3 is TGTGCCAGCAGCCCCGGAGCCTCTGGAAACACCATATATTTT. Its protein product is CASSPGASGNTIYF.

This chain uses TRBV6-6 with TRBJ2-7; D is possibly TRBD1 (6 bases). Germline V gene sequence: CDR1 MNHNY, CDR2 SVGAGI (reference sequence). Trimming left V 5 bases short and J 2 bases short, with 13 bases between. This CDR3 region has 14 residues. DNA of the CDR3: TGTGCCAGCAGTGACAGGAACCCCCCCTACGAGCAGTACTTC. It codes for CASSDRNPPYEQYF.

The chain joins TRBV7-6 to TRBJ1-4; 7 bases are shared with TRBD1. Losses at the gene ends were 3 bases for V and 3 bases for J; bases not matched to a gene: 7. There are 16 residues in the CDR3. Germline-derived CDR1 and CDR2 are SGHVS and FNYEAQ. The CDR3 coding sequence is TGTGCCAGCAGCTTCTCAGGGGGTGAACCTAATGAAAAACTGTTTTTT. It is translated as CASSFSGGEPNEKLFF. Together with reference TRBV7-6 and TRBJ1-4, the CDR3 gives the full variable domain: GAGVSQSPRYKVTKRGQDVALRCDPISGHVSLYWYRQALGQGPEFLTYFNYEAQQDKSGLPNDRFSAERPEGSISTLTIQRTEQRDSAMYRCASSFSGGEPNEKLFFGSGTQLSVL.

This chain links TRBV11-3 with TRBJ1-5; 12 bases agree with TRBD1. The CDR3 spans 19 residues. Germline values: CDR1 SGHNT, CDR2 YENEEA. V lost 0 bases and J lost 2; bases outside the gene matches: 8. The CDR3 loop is CASSLDRGTGGLCNQPQHF. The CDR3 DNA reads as TGTGCCAGCAGCTTAGATCGGGGGACAGGGGGCTTGTGCAATCAGCCCCAGCATTTT.

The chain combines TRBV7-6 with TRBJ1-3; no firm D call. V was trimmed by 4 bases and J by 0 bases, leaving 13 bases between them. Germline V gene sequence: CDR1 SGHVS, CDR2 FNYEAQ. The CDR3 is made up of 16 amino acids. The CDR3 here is CASSSLWALSGNTIYF. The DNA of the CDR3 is TGTGCCAGCAGCTCGTTATGGGCACTCTCTGGAAACACCATATATTTT.

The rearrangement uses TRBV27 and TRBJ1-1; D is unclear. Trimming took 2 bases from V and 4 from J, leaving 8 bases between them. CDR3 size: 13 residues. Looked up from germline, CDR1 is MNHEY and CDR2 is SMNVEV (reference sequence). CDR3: CASSLAVSTEAFF. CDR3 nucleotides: TGTGCCAGCAGTTTAGCGGTAAGCACTGAAGCTTTCTTT.